This entry describes one T cell receptor beta chain. Its antigen is as yet unknown. The data are from a study of T cell responses to AZD1222 COVID-19 vaccine. Findings and caveats of the study: Repertoire samples came only from after the peak T cell response. Compared with day 0, the breadth and depth of the Spike-specific TCR repertoire rose significantly after two doses of AZD1222. It should be noted that donors were predominantly white British and more often female, and clonal diversity was possibly underestimated.

Only in-frame clones appear in the TCRdb table, and some are missing; sequencing was by immunoSEQ multiplex PCR. This table holds 110,000 to 150,000 clones, approximately 90% found once. The junction had 9 bases not matched to a gene; V was cut back by 8 bases and J by 5 bases. Germline values: CDR1 SEHNR, CDR2 FQNEAQ (reference sequence). The CDR3 loop spans 15 amino acids. V is TRBV7-9 and J is TRBJ1-6, with 7 bases fitting TRBD1. The TCR originated in an adult in good health. Specimen: peripheral blood, collected on day 0 of AZD1222 vaccination. In DNA, the CDR3 is TGTGCCAGCCGACCCGGGGGACAGAATAATTCACCCCTCCACTTT. It codes for CASRPGGQNNSPLHF.